This T cell receptor (beta chain) was obtained from a study of blood T cell repertoires in COVID-19. About the study: In each case, the material was cDNA or gDNA derived from T cells, B-cell-depleted T cells, or PBMCs.

Sequencing was performed with immunoSEQ multiplex PCR; in TCRdb, only in-frame clones are kept and a portion is missing. Altogether approximately 350,000 clones are present, around 90% being singletons, with the ten largest covering about 3%. Sequenced sample: peripheral blood. The origin of this receptor is a woman in her twenties or thirties with COVID-19, enrolled during active disease.

The CDR3 DNA sequence: TGTGCCAGCAGTGAACTAGCGGGGGGAGATACGCAGTATTTT. This gives the protein CASSELAGGDTQYF. V is TRBV6-4 and J is TRBJ2-3, with TRBD2 matching over 12 bases. Germline V gene sequence: CDR1 MRHNA, CDR2 SNTAGT. J lost 5 bases, V lost 3 bases, and 0 bases had no gene match. CDR3 length: 14 residues.